A single T cell receptor beta chain is shown here with its context. What it binds is unknown. Treatment locations for all participants with HIV were in the United States. This sample is drawn from a study of long-term antiretroviral therapy in people with HIV. Survey-level resolution applied to immunoSEQ assay v3.0. The data were produced by immunoSEQ multiplex PCR, yet TCRdb's version contains in-frame clones alone and is incomplete. This table holds 20,000 or so clones, over 65% found once. General observations from the study: At every time point, clones expanded before ART dominated the repertoire. Even long-term ART left TRB diversity below transplant donor controls, despite gains. Repertoires looked antigen-experienced, with only a slight naive shift after ART.

J was trimmed by 0 bases and V by 3 bases; bases with no gene match: 4. CDR3 size: 17 residues. The germline V gene has CDR1 PRHDT and CDR2 FYEKMQ (reference sequence). This receptor was taken from a woman aged 45 to 65 with HIV. The source was unsorted PBMCs, collected 0.5 years before starting antiretroviral therapy. The rearrangement uses TRBV13 and TRBJ2-6, with 8 bases lining up with TRBD2. The CDR3 is CASSFSGAPSGANVLTF. The DNA for the CDR3 is TGTGCCAGCAGCTTTAGCGGGGCCCCCTCTGGGGCCAACGTCCTGACTTTC.